This T cell receptor (beta chain) is from a study of blood T cell repertoires in COVID-19. This clone was detected once. Produced via immunoSEQ multiplex PCR; TCRdb's table is partial and in-frame only. Found here are about 120,000 clones, 80% to 90% of them singletons; the top ten hold roughly 4%. V lost 4 bases to trimming and J lost 4 bases, with 8 bases between them. The CDR3 is 12 residues long. Per germline, CDR1 SGHNT and CDR2 YYREEE (reference sequence). Material for sequencing was peripheral blood. This receptor was identified in a man aged 35 to 55 with acute or convalescent COVID-19. The chain employs TRBV5-4 and TRBJ1-2; D might be TRBD1 (5 bases). CDR3 in amino acids: CASSPDSYGYTF. The CDR3 DNA sequence: TGTGCCAGCAGCCCCGACAGCTATGGCTACACCTTC.